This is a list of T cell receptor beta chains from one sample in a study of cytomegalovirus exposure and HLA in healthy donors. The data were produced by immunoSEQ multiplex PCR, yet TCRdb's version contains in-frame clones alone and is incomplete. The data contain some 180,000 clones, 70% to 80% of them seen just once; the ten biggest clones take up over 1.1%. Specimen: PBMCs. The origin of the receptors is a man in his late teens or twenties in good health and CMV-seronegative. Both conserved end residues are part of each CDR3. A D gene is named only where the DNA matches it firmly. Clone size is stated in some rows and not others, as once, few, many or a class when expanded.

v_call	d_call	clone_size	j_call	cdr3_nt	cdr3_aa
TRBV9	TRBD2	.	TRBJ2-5	TGTGCCAGCAGCGTAGGTCGGGGGGGCCTCGAGACCCAGTACTTC	CASSVGRGGLETQYF
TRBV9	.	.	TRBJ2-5	TGTGCCAGCGGTCGCGGGCCTCTCAGCCAAGAGACCCAGTACTTC	CASGRGPLSQETQYF
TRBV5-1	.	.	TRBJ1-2	TGCGCCAGCAGCTTGGAGCCGGCAGGAGGGGACTATGGCTACACCTTC	CASSLEPAGGDYGYTF
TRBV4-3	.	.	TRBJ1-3	TGCGCCAGCAGCCAAGACCGGGGAAACACCATATATTTT	CASSQDRGNTIYF
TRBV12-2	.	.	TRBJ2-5	TGTGCAAGTCGCACTTTCAAGGGACAGGGGGCGGGGGAGACCCAGTACTTC	CASRTFKGQGAGETQYF
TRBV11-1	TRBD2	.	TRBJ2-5	TGTGCCAGCAGCTTTTTTAGCGGGGGGACTACCCAGTACTTC	CASSFFSGGTTQYF
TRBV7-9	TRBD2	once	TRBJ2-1	TGTGCCAGCAGCTCATGGACTAGCGGGAGCCGGGATGAGCAGTTCTTC	CASSSWTSGSRDEQFF
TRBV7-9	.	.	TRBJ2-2	TGTGCCAGCAGCCCGCGAACGGGGGTTTATGGTCCCGGGGAGCTGTTTTTT	CASSPRTGVYGPGELFF
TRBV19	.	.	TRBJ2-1	TGTGCCAGTAGTATACTAGCGTCATGGAGCAATGAGCAGTTCTTC	CASSILASWSNEQFF
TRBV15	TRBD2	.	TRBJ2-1	TGTGCCACCAGCAGAGAGGGACTAGCGGGACGGGATGAGCAGTTCTTC	CATSREGLAGRDEQFF
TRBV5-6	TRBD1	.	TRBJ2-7	TGTGCCAGCACCCCTGGACAGGGGGCCTACGAGCAGTACTTC	CASTPGQGAYEQYF
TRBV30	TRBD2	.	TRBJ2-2	TGTGCCTGGAGTCCCCCGAGGGCGGGGGGGAACACCGGGGAGCTGTTTTTT	CAWSPPRAGGNTGELFF
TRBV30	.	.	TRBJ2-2	TGTGCCTGGAGTTCAGCGCCCATCCACACCGGGGAGCTGTTTTTT	CAWSSAPIHTGELFF
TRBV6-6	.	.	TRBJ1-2	TGTGCCAGCGGGGACTCGACAGATTTGAACTATGGCTACACCTTC	CASGDSTDLNYGYTF
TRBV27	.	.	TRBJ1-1	TGTGCCAGCAGTTTAAGCGTGACCACTGAAGCTTTCTTT	CASSLSVTTEAFF
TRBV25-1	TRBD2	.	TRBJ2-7	TGTGCCAGCAGCCCCGTGGGAGGGCCCGGGATCTACGAGCAGTACTTC	CASSPVGGPGIYEQYF
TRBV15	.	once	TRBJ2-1	TGTGCCACCAGCAGAGACAGGGGGGCCTACAATGAGCAGTTCTTC	CATSRDRGAYNEQFF
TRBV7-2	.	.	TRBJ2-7	TGTGCCAGCAGCTTAGTTGATCAGGGCTCCTACGAGCAGTACTTC	CASSLVDQGSYEQYF
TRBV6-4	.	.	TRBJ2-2	TGTGCCAGCAGTGAAGTGGGACACCTCACCGGGGAGCTGTTTTTT	CASSEVGHLTGELFF
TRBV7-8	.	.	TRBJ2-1	TGTGCCAGCAGCTCGCGGCCAAATTCCTACAATGAGCAGTTCTTC	CASSSRPNSYNEQFF
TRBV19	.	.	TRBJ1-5	TGTGCCAGTAGGGGCACCTACAATCAGCCCCAGCATTTT	CASRGTYNQPQHF
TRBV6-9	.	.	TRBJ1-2	TGTGCCAGCAGTTATCTACTATCCGGGGGTAACTATGGCTACACCTTC	CASSYLLSGGNYGYTF
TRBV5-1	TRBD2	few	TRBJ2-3	TGCGCCAGCAGCATAGGGACTACCACAGATACGCAGTATTTT	CASSIGTTTDTQYF
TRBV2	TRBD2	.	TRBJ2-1	TGTGCCAGCCGTAGCGGGGCAGATGAGCAGTTCTTC	CASRSGADEQFF
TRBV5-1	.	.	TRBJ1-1	TGCGCCAGCAGCTTGGTAGTGGGCAGGGTGTCTGAAGCTTTCTTT	CASSLVVGRVSEAFF
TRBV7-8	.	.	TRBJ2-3	TGTGCCAGCAGCGCCAGGGGTTTTGTCTCAGATACGCAGTATTTT	CASSARGFVSDTQYF
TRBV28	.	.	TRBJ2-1	TGTGCCAGCAGTTTTCCGGGAGAGCAGTTCTTC	CASSFPGEQFF
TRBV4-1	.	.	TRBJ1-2	TGCGCCAGCAGCCAAGAAAGCAGGGGAAGTGGCTACACCTTC	CASSQESRGSGYTF
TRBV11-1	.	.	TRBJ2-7	TGTGCCAGCAGCTTACAGGACAGCTACGAGCAGTACTTC	CASSLQDSYEQYF
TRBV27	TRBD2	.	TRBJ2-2	TGTGCCAGCAGTGAACCCACTAGCGGGAGGGCCTCCGGGGAGCTGTTTTTT	CASSEPTSGRASGELFF
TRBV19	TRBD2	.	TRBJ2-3	TGTGCCAGTAGTACTAGCGGGAAACCTAGCACAGATACGCAGTATTTT	CASSTSGKPSTDTQYF
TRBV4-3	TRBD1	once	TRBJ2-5	TGCGCCAGCAGCCAAGATGAGGGGGCGGGGACCCAGTACTTC	CASSQDEGAGTQYF
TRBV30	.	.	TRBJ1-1	TGTGCCTGGAGTGTAGTGGTCGGTAACACTGAAGCTTTCTTT	CAWSVVVGNTEAFF
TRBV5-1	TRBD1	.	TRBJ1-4	TGCGCCAGCAGCTTGGGACAGGGAGATGAAAAACTGTTTTTT	CASSLGQGDEKLFF
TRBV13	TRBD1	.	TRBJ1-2	TGTGCCAGCAGCTTAGGGGGGGGACAGGGGACGGCTCGGAACTATGGCTACACCTTC	CASSLGGGQGTARNYGYTF
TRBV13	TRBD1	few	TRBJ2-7	TGTGCCAGCAGCTCCCGCCGACAGGGGTCCTACGAGCAGTACTTC	CASSSRRQGSYEQYF